The clone carrying this TCR beta chain was seen at least ten times. The antigen remains undetermined. Clinical symptoms, serum thyroxine and TRAb, thyroid ultrasound and orbital computed tomography were used for the diagnoses. Amplification of TCR beta CDR3 regions used RNA as the template. Using the HTBI primer set, a first-round RT-PCR was run on the TCR CDR3. TCRdb re-called the multiplex PCR reads through MiXCR, storing one row per CDR3 protein. The repertoire includes approximately 510,000 distinct CDR3 sequences, roughly 20% of them detected once, and approximately 25% sits in the top ten. This record comes from a study of T cells in Graves' hyperthyroidism and ophthalmopathy. Whole-study findings and limits: The majority of expanded thyroid clonotypes above 0.001 also appeared in blood.

V shed 4 bases and J shed 7 bases, with 13 bases lying between them. The CDR3 length is 13 residues. The germline CDR1 and CDR2 sequences are LNHDA and SQIVND (reference sequence). The source of this sequence is a man aged 18 to 29 with Graves' hyperthyroidism. Sequenced input: blood. This chain connects TRBV19 to TRBJ2-5; D is unresolved. CDR3 in amino acids: CASSNGVKGTQYF. CDR3 coding DNA: TGTGCCAGTAGTAATGGTGTAAAAGGGACCCAGTACTTC.